This T cell receptor beta chain was sequenced during a study of a mutant IDH1 vaccine in newly diagnosed glioma. Time point denoted: week 23, last vaccination. One vaccine dose held 300 ug of mutant IDH1 20-mer peptide and came with topical imiquimod. Regarding this clone: Antigen unknown.

The method was immunoSEQ multiplex PCR; TCRdb's version includes in-frame clones alone and lacks a portion of them. Among about 64,000 clones listed, approximately 85% were seen once. The CDR3 has 16 residues. V lost 0 bases and J lost 1; bases outside the gene matches: 0. Germline CDR1 is MNHEY and CDR2 is SVGAGI. The V gene is TRBV6-5, the J gene TRBJ2-3; 11 bases align to TRBD2. The receptor comes from a man aged 25-40 years with glioma. Sample: PBMCs, taken from a glioma patient whose treatment included an IDH1 peptide vaccine. The CDR3 DNA is TGTGCCAGCAGTTACTCTAGCGGGGGGGGCACAGATACGCAGTATTTT. The encoded protein is CASSYSSGGGTDTQYF.